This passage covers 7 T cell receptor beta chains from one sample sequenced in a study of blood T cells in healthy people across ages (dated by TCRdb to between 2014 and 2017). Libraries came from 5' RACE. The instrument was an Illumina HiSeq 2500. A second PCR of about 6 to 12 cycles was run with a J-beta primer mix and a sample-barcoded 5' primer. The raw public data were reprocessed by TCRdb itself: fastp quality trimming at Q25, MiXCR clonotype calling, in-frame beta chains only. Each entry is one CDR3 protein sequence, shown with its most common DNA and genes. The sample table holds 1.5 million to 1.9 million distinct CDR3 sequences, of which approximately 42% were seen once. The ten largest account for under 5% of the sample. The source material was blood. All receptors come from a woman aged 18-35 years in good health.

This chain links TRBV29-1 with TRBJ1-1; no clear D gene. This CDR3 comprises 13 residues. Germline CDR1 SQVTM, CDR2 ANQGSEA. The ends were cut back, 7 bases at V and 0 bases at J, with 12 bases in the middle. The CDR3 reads CSGGGYLNTEAFF. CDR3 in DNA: TGCAGCGGGGGTGGGTACCTGAACACTGAAGCTTTCTTT.

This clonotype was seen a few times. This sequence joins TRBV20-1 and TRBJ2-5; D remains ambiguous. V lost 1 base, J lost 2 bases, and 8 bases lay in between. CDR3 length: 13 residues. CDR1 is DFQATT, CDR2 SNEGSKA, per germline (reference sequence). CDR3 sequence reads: CSARGPRQETQYF. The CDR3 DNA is TGCAGTGCTAGAGGGCCCAGGCAAGAGACCCAGTACTTC.

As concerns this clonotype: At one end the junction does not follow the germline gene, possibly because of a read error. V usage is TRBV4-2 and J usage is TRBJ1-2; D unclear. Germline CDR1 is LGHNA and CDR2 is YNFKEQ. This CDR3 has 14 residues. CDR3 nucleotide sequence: TGTACCAGCAGCCAAGGAACCCGGCGCTATGGCTACACCTTC. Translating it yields CTSSQGTRRYGYTF.

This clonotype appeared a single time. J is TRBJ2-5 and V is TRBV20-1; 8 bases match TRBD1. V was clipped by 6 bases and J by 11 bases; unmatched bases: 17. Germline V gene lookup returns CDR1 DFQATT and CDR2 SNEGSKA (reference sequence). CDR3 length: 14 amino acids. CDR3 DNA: TGCAGTGCCCCTCGGAGGCAGGGGGCGAATGAGCAGTACTTC. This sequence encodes CSAPRRQGANEQYF.

The CDR3 here is CSARDNQGWNEQFF. Written as DNA, the CDR3 is TGCAGTGCTAGAGATAACCAAGGTTGGAATGAGCAGTTCTTC. The V call is TRBV20-1, the J call TRBJ2-1; D not resolved. The CDR3 is made up of 14 amino acids. Trimming cost V 0 bases and J 7 bases, with 13 bases left between them. Germline lookup yields CDR1 DFQATT and CDR2 SNEGSKA (reference sequence).

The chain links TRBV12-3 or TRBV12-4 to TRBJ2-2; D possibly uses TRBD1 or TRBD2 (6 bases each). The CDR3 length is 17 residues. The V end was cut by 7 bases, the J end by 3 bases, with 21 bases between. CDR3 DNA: TGTGCCAGCACCCCCGGGGAAACAGGGACTGACACCGGGGAGCTGTTTTTT. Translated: CASTPGETGTDTGELFF.

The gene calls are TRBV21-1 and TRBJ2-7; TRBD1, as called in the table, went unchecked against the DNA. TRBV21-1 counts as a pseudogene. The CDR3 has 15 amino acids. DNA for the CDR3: TGTGCCAGCACGGACGGGACAGGGAGCTCCTACGAGCAGTACTTC. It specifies CASTDGTGSSYEQYF.